The T cell receptor (beta chain) under discussion was sequenced for a study of TIL therapy for anti-PD-1-resistant metastatic lung cancer. Study in general: Median tumor mutation burden was 1.5 mutations per megabase.

After removal of 5 bases from V and 3 bases from J, the junction contained 12 bases not matched to a gene. This CDR3 comprises 16 residues. From germline, CDR1 is MNHEY and CDR2 SMNVEV (reference sequence). The immunoSEQ assay was v3. Using immunoSEQ multiplex PCR, the repertoire was profiled, and TCRdb retains in-frame clones only, with some absent. The sample records fewer than 40,000 clones, 70% to 80% being singletons. Time point denoted: pre-treatment sample, taken before nivolumab and TIL therapy. The specimen comprised blood, sampled at baseline. V usage is TRBV27 and J usage is TRBJ2-7, with 8 bases matching TRBD1. The receptor's source is a woman between 25 and 80 years old with non-small cell lung cancer. CDR3 residues: CASSPSTGEEVYEQYF. For the CDR3, the DNA is TGTGCCAGCAGTCCCTCGACAGGGGAGGAAGTCTACGAGCAGTACTTC.